Listed here is a single T cell receptor (beta chain). Its antigen is still unknown. This table comes from immunoSEQ multiplex PCR, and its TCRdb copy is limited to in-frame clones, with some not included. This table has some 9,300 clones, around four fifths appearing once. This sample is part of a study of tumor-infiltrating lymphocytes in localized non-small cell lung cancer. Study background: Some samples were collected after neoadjuvant chemotherapy; smokers, never-smokers and several histologies were included. Tumor tissue and non-adjacent uninvolved lung came from each patient.

Overall study findings and caveats: Not all patients were TCR sequenced, owing to tissue quantity. Higher tumor T cell infiltration than in uninvolved lung was supported by TCRbeta sequencing.

The sample consisted of lung tumor tissue. The sequence was obtained from a human donor with non-small cell lung cancer.

CDR3 in DNA: TGTGCCTGGAGTGTGGTCCGGGGAGGGACTGAAGCTTTCTTT. Translation: CAWSVVRGGTEAFF. V gene TRBV30 combines with J gene TRBJ1-1; D is ambiguous. Germline values: CDR1 GTSNPN, CDR2 SVGIG (reference sequence). CDR3 length equals 14 residues. Trimming took off 0 bases at V and 5 bases at J, with 13 bases between the two ends.